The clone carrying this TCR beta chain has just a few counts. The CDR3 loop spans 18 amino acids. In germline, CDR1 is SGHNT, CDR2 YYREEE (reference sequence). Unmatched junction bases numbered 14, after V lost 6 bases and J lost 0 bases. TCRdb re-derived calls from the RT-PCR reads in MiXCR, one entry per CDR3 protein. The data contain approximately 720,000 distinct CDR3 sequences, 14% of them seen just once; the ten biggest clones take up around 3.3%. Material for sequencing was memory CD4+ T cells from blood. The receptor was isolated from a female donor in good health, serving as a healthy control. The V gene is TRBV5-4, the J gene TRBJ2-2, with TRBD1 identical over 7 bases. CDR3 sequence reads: CASTRAQGKGANTGELFF. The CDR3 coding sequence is TGTGCCAGCACCAGGGCACAGGGGAAAGGCGCGAACACCGGGGAGCTGTTTTTT.